The 24 T cell receptor beta chains below all came from one sample that was sequenced in a study of control samples from healthy donors and cancer patients. The data were produced by immunoSEQ multiplex PCR, yet TCRdb's version contains in-frame clones alone and is incomplete. The profile shows tens of thousands of clones, about 85% of them singletons. The specimen was blood. Source of these receptors: a man aged 25-45 years in good health.

CDR3 sequence (DNA): TGTGCCAGCAGCCAACGGATCAGAAGCAATTCACCCCTCCACTTT. Translation gives CASSQRIRSNSPLHF. The V gene is TRBV16, the J gene TRBJ1-6, with unresolved D. Germline assignment: CDR1 KGHSY and CDR2 FQNENV. The CDR3 spans 15 residues. V was cut by 2 bases and J by 7 bases, with 12 bases left in between.

The chain couples TRBV6-6 to TRBJ1-5, with D perhaps TRBD1 (5 bases). V was clipped by 2 bases and J by 5 bases, with 10 bases between them. There are 14 residues in the CDR3. Germline V gene sequence: CDR1 MNHNY, CDR2 SVGAGI (reference sequence). CDR3 sequence (DNA): TGTGCCAGCAGTTACCAACTAGGGGATCAGCCCCAGCATTTT. Translated: CASSYQLGDQPQHF.

V and J are TRBV9 and TRBJ1-2; the D gene is possibly TRBD1 (6 bases). Deletions cut 3 bases from V and 4 bases from J, with 13 bases between. This CDR3 has 14 amino acids. Germline CDR1 and CDR2: SGDLS and YYNGEE. CDR3 residues: CASSGGGGIYGYTF. The CDR3 DNA sequence: TGTGCCAGCAGCGGGGGAGGGGGAATCTATGGCTACACCTTC.

The genes are TRBV2 and TRBJ1-4; 11 bases are shared with TRBD1. V was pared by 7 bases and J by 8 bases, with 9 bases of the junction left unmatched. The CDR3 runs to 15 residues. Germline assignment: CDR1 SNHLY and CDR2 FYNNEI. CDR3 DNA sequence: TGTGCCAGCACCCCGGGACAGGGGGTAGAGGAAAAACTGTTTTTT. Translating gives CASTPGQGVEEKLFF.

The chain combines TRBV7-9 with TRBJ1-3, with a weak D call TRBD1 (6 bases). There are 17 residues in the CDR3. Looked up from germline, CDR1 is SEHNR and CDR2 is FQNEAQ (reference sequence). Trimming stripped 3 bases from V and 0 bases from J, with 15 bases between. DNA of the CDR3: TGTGCCAGCAGCTTGGGGAATACAGGGCTCTCTGGAAACACCATATATTTT. This gives the protein CASSLGNTGLSGNTIYF. The full variable domain, completed using reference TRBV7-9 and TRBJ1-3, is DTGVSQNPRHKITKRGQNVTFRCDPISEHNRLYWYRQTLGQGPEFLTYFQNEAQLEKSRLLSDRFSAERPKGSFSTLEIQRTEQGDSAMYLCASSLGNTGLSGNTIYFGEGSWLTVV.

This clone was detected only a few times. V gene TRBV2 combines with J gene TRBJ1-4, with a weak D call TRBD1 (5 bases). Germline values: CDR1 SNHLY, CDR2 FYNNEI. This CDR3 contains 13 residues. V was pared by 4 bases and J by 5 bases, with 8 bases between. CDR3 sequence: CASSVNRNEKLFF. The CDR3 DNA is TGTGCCAGCAGTGTAAACAGGAATGAAAAACTGTTTTTT.

The chain carries TRBV19 and TRBJ1-3, with 7 bases matching TRBD1. Germline assignment: CDR1 LNHDA and CDR2 SQIVND (reference sequence). V was pared by 5 bases and J by 4 bases, with 11 bases of the junction left unmatched. The CDR3 consists of 16 residues. CDR3 nucleotides: TGTGCCAGTAGTCGTCGACAGGGCCTAACGGGAAACACCATATATTTT. Amino acids: CASSRRQGLTGNTIYF.

The chain links TRBV6-4 to TRBJ2-7; a possible D gene is TRBD1 (5 bases). CDR3 size: 14 residues. Germline V gene sequence: CDR1 MRHNA, CDR2 SNTAGT. Trimming shortened V by 6 bases and J by 1 base, and 13 bases separated the two germline ends. CDR3 in DNA: TGTGCCAGCAGCCACGGACAAGCTTCCTACGAGCAGTACTTC. Amino acid sequence: CASSHGQASYEQYF.

The chain combines TRBV7-9 with TRBJ2-3; TRBD2 aligns across 10 bases. The V and J ends lost 5 bases and 2 bases, in that order; junction bases with no gene match: 10. Per germline, CDR1 SEHNR and CDR2 FQNEAQ (reference sequence). CDR3 length equals 17 residues. CDR3 in DNA: TGTGCCAGCAGCCCCCCGGGACTAGCGACCTTCACAGATACGCAGTATTTT. Amino acid sequence: CASSPPGLATFTDTQYF.

This chain connects TRBV5-1 to TRBJ2-1, with D unresolved. Deletions cut 0 bases from V and 6 bases from J, with 4 bases between. CDR1 and CDR2 from the germline V gene are SGHRS and YFSETQ. The CDR3 runs 12 residues. The DNA of the CDR3 is TGCGCCAGCAGCTTGGCTTTCAATGAGCAGTTCTTC. Residues: CASSLAFNEQFF.

This clone was seen more than once but under ten times. This chain links TRBV10-1 with TRBJ1-3; possibly TRBD1 for D (6 bases). The germline gives CDR1 WNHNN, CDR2 SYGVQD (reference sequence). V was cut by 2 bases and J by 2 bases, with 10 bases left in between. The CDR3 is 15 residues long. CDR3 amino acids: CASSERAGAGNTIYF. DNA for the CDR3: TGCGCCAGCAGTGAGAGGGCAGGGGCTGGAAACACCATATATTTT.

This chain uses TRBV7-3 with TRBJ1-5; TRBD1 matches at 11 bases. Germline CDR1 is SGHTA and CDR2 is FQGTGA. The junction had 10 bases not matched to a gene; V was cut back by 2 bases and J by 1 base. There are 19 residues in the CDR3. The CDR3 DNA follows: TGTGCCAGCAGCTTACTAAAGGACAGGGGGCTTGGAAGCAATCAGCCCCAGCATTTT. Translation: CASSLLKDRGLGSNQPQHF.

This rearrangement joins TRBV14 to TRBJ2-7; 11 bases match TRBD1. V dropped 1 base and J dropped 4; count of bases not matched to a gene: 6. This CDR3 spans 16 amino acids. Germline CDR1 reads SGHDN; CDR2 reads FVKESK. The CDR3 is CASSQVTGQGAYEQYF. CDR3 nucleotide sequence: TGTGCCAGCAGCCAAGTTACAGGACAGGGGGCTTACGAGCAGTACTTC.

The chain combines TRBV30 with TRBJ2-7, with TRBD1 identical over 10 bases. The V and J ends lost 2 bases and 3 bases, in that order; junction bases with no gene match: 22. CDR1 is GTSNPN, CDR2 SVGIG, per germline (reference sequence). The CDR3 contains 20 residues. CDR3 nucleotides: TGTGCCTGGAGTCAAAAAACGTCCCGGGACAGGGGACCCTTACTCTACGAGCAGTACTTC. Translated: CAWSQKTSRDRGPLLYEQYF.

CDR3 DNA: TGTGCCAGCAGCCTCCGACAGGGAGCCGACGAGCAGTACTTC. Amino acids: CASSLRQGADEQYF. V and J are TRBV3-1 (or the pseudogene TRBV3-2) and TRBJ2-7, with 7 bases aligning to TRBD1. V shed 4 bases and J 5 bases; nucleotides not matched to a gene: 8. Germline V gives CDR1 LGHDT, CDR2 YNNKEL (reference sequence). This CDR3 is 14 amino acids long.

The V and J genes are TRBV6-5 and TRBJ1-1, with TRBD1 matching 7 bases. This CDR3 contains 14 residues. Germline V gene data show CDR1 as MNHEY and CDR2 as SVGAGI. With 6 bases clipped from V and 2 bases from J, the junction kept 6 bases outside the gene matches. The DNA of the CDR3 is TGTGCCAGCAGATTATACAGGGGTAACACTGAAGCTTTCTTT. Translated, it gives CASRLYRGNTEAFF.

The gene calls are TRBV28 and TRBJ1-5, with D unresolved. CDR1 is MDHEN and CDR2 is SYDVKM in the germline V gene. Trimming left V 9 bases short and J 3 bases short, with 12 bases between. This CDR3 is 13 amino acids long. CDR3 sequence: CASRLYPNQPQHF. The CDR3 DNA reads TGTGCCAGTCGGTTGTACCCCAATCAGCCCCAGCATTTT.

This clone was found once. The V call is TRBV11-3, the J call TRBJ2-1; 7 bases fit TRBD1. After removal of 0 bases from V and 8 bases from J, the junction contained 7 bases not matched to a gene. The germline V gene has CDR1 SGHNT and CDR2 YENEEA. The CDR3 has 15 residues. CDR3 sequence reads: CASSLDGTETDEQFF. In DNA form, the CDR3 reads TGTGCCAGCAGCTTAGATGGGACAGAGACGGATGAGCAGTTCTTC.

This clone appeared once. The chain is built from TRBV7-2 and TRBJ2-6; maybe TRBD1 (5 bases). Trimming stripped 5 bases from V and 5 bases from J, with 13 bases between. This CDR3 contains 15 residues. Germline-derived CDR1 and CDR2 are SGHTA and FQGNSA. CDR3 in amino acids: CASSHHRNWANVLTF. CDR3 nucleotides: TGTGCCAGCAGCCACCACAGGAACTGGGCCAACGTCCTGACTTTC. Full variable domain (remainder filled in from reference TRBV7-2 and TRBJ2-6): GAGVSQSPSNKVTEKGKDVELRCDPISGHTALYWYRQSLGQGLEFLIYFQGNSAPDKSGLPSDRFSAERTGGSVSTLTIQRTQQEDSAVYLCASSHHRNWANVLTFGAGSRLTVL.

This rearrangement joins TRBV30 to TRBJ1-3; 9 bases fit TRBD1. After removal of 2 bases from V and 6 bases from J, the junction contained 8 bases not matched to a gene. Germline V gene sequence: CDR1 GTSNPN, CDR2 SVGIG (reference sequence). The CDR3 runs to 15 residues. The CDR3 reads CAWSWWTGVENTIYF. The CDR3 DNA is TGTGCCTGGAGTTGGTGGACAGGGGTCGAAAACACCATATATTTT.

The chain uses TRBV28 and TRBJ1-6, with 8 positions matching TRBD1. The germline V gene encodes CDR1 MDHEN and CDR2 SYDVKM. V was clipped by 6 bases and J by 9 bases; unmatched bases: 7. The CDR3 covers 14 residues. The CDR3 coding sequence is TGTGCCAGCAGCCTCGGACAGGGAGGTTCACCCCTCCACTTT. It encodes CASSLGQGGSPLHF.

J is TRBJ2-3 and V is TRBV5-1, with 12 bases aligning to TRBD2. Germline values: CDR1 SGHRS, CDR2 YFSETQ. The CDR3 length is 15 residues. Trimming took 3 bases from V and 5 from J; bases not matched to a gene: 4. The CDR3 region has the DNA TGCGCCAGCAGCTCTAGGACTAGCGGGGAAGATACGCAGTATTTT. This translates into CASSSRTSGEDTQYF.

As for this clone: This CDR3 is also generated by other DNA sequences in the sample. V is TRBV7-3 and J is TRBJ2-1; 9 bases are shared with TRBD1. The V segment lost 2 bases and the J segment 8 bases; nucleotides outside the gene matches: 1. Germline assignment: CDR1 SGHTA and CDR2 FQGTGA. This CDR3 spans 13 amino acids. The CDR3 sequence: CASSLDRGDEQFF. The CDR3 DNA follows: TGTGCCAGCAGCTTAGACAGGGGGGATGAGCAGTTCTTC. Together with reference TRBV7-3 and TRBJ2-1, the CDR3 gives the full variable domain: GAGVSQTPSNKVTEKGKYVELRCDPISGHTALYWYRQSLGQGPEFLIYFQGTGAADDSGLPNDRFFAVRPEGSVSTLKIQRTERGDSAVYLCASSLDRGDEQFFGPGTRLTVL.

The chain joins TRBV2 to TRBJ2-5; D ambiguous. Germline V lookup: CDR1 SNHLY, CDR2 FYNNEI. V lost 8 bases, J lost 6 bases, and 16 bases lay in between. The CDR3 runs 13 residues. CDR3: CASLPGSRKTQYF. Written as DNA, the CDR3 is TGTGCCAGCCTACCGGGCTCCAGGAAGACCCAGTACTTC.